Listed here are 2 T cell receptor beta chains from one sample, sequenced in a study of CD8 T cells in ankylosing spondylitis. TCRdb used MiXCR to reprocess the 5' RACE reads, holding one entry per CDR3 protein. The sample has roughly 180,000 distinct CDR3 sequences, around 13% seen once. Sequenced sample: blood, either unsorted or a sorted T cell fraction (not recorded which). These receptors were obtained from a male donor with ankylosing spondylitis or in good health (not recorded which).

This clonotype is categorized as medium-sized. J is TRBJ2-7 and V is TRBV12-3 or TRBV12-4; 7 bases map to TRBD1. This CDR3 is built from 14 residues. Germline trimming cut 5 bases from V and 1 base from J; bases unmatched to any gene: 5. DNA for the CDR3: TGTGCCAGCAGTCCCGGGACAGCATCCTACGAGCAGTACTTC. Protein sequence: CASSPGTASYEQYF.

This clonotype has only a few counts. This chain connects TRBV4-2 to TRBJ2-1; D unresolved. With 2 bases removed from V and 2 bases from J, the gap between germline ends came to 10 bases. CDR3 size: 15 residues. Germline V gives CDR1 LGHNA, CDR2 YNFKEQ. DNA of the CDR3: TGTGCCAGCAGCCAACGTCCCGAGGCCTACAATGAGCAGTTCTTC. Amino acids: CASSQRPEAYNEQFF.